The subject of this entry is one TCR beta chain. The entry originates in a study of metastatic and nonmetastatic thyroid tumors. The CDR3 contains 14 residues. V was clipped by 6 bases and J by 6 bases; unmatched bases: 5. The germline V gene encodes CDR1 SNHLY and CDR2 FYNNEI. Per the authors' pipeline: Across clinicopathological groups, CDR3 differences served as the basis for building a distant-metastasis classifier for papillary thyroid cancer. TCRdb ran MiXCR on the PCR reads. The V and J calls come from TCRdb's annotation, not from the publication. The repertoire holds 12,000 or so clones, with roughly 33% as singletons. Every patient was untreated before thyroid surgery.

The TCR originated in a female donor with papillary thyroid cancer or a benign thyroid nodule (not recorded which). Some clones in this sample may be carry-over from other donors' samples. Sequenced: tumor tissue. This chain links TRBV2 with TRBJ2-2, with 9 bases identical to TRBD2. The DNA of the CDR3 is TGTGCCAGCAGGCTGACTAGCGGCCCCGGGGAGCTGTTTTTT. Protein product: CASRLTSGPGELFF. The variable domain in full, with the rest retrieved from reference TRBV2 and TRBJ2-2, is EPEVTQTPSHQVTQMGQEVILRCVPISNHLYFYWYRQILGQKVEFLVSFYNNEISEKSEIFDDQFSVERPDGSNFTLKIRSTKLEDSAMYFCASRLTSGPGELFFGEGSRLTVL.